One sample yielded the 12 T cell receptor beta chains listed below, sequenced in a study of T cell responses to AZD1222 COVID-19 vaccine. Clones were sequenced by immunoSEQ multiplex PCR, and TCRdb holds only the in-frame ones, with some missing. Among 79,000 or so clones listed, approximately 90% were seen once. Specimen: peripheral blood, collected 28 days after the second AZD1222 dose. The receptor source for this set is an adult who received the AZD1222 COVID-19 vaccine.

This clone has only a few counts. The CDR3 DNA reads TGTGCCAGCAGCGACTCCGGGCCCGCCGACTCCTACGAGCAGTACGTC. Translation: CASSDSGPADSYEQYV. This chain connects TRBV5-6 to TRBJ2-7; D unresolved. Germline V gives CDR1 SGHDT, CDR2 YYEEEE. The CDR3 sequence is 16 residues long. Trimming shortened V by 4 bases and J by 0 bases, and 17 bases separated the two germline ends.

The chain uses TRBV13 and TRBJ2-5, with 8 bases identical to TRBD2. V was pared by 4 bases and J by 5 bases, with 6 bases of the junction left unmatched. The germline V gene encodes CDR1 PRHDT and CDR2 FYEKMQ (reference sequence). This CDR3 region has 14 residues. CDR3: CASSSGGARETQYF. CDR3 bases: TGTGCCAGCAGCTCCGGGGGGGCGAGGGAGACCCAGTACTTC.

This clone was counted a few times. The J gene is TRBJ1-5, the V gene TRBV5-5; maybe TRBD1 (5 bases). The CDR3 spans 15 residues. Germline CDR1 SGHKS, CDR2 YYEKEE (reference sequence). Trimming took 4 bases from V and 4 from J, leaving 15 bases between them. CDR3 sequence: CASSQGDGWNQPQHF. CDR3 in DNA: TGTGCCAGCAGCCAAGGGGACGGATGGAATCAGCCCCAGCATTTT.

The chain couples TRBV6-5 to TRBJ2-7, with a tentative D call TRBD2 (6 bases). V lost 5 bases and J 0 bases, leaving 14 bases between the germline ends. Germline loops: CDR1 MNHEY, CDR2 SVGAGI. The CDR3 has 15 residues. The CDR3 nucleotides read TGTGCCAGCAGTACCGGGACTCCTAGCTCCTACGAGCAGTACGTC. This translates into CASSTGTPSSYEQYV.

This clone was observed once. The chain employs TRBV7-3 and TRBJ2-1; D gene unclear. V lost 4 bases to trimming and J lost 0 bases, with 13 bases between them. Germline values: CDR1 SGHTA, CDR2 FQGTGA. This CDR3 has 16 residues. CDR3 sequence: CASSSLVLRSYNEQFF. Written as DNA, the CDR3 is TGTGCCAGCAGCTCTCTAGTGTTGCGCTCCTACAATGAGCAGTTCTTC.

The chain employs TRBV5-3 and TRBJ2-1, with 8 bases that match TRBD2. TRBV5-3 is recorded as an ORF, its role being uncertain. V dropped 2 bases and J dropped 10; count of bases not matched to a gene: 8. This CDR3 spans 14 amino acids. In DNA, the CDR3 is TGTGCCAGAAGCTTCGGGAGCGGGGGTACGGAGCAGTTCTTC. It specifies CARSFGSGGTEQFF.

CDR3 sequence: CASSRATAGPGTDTQYF. The CDR3 DNA is TGTGCCAGCAGCCGCGCCACCGCGGGTCCTGGCACAGATACGCAGTATTTT. The chain joins TRBV13 to TRBJ2-3, with D perhaps TRBD2 (5 bases). This CDR3 contains 17 residues. CDR1 is PRHDT, CDR2 FYEKMQ, per germline (reference sequence). V was shortened by 5 bases and J by 1 base, with 19 bases between the two germline ends.

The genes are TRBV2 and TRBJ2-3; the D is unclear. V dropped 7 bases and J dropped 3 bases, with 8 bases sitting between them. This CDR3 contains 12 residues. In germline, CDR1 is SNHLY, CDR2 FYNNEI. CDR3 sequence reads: CASNMMTDTQYF. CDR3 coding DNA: TGTGCCAGCAATATGATGACAGATACGCAGTATTTT. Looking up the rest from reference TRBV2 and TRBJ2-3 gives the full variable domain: EPEVTQTPSHQVTQMGQEVILRCVPISNHLYFYWYRQILGQKVEFLVSFYNNEISEKSEIFDDQFSVERPDGSNFTLKIRSTKLEDSAMYFCASNMMTDTQYFGPGTRLTVL.

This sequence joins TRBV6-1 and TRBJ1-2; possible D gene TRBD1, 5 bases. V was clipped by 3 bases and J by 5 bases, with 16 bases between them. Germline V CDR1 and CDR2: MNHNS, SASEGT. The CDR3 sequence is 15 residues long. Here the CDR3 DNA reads TGTGCCAGCAGTGACCTTGGGGCGTCGAGGTATGGCTACACCTTC. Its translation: CASSDLGASRYGYTF.

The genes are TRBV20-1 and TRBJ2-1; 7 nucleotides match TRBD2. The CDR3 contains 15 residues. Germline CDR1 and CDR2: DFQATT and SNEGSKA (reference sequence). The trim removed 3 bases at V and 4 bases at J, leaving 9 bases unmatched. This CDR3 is CSASEASGIYNEQFF. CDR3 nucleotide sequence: TGCAGTGCTAGTGAGGCTAGCGGAATTTACAATGAGCAGTTCTTC.

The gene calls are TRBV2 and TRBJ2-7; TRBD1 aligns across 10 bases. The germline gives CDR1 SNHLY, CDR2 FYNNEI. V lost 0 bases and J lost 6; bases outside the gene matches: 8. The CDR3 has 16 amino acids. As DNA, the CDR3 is TGTGCCAGCAGTGAAGCGATACAGACAGGGGGCATCGAGCAGTACGTC. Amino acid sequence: CASSEAIQTGGIEQYV.

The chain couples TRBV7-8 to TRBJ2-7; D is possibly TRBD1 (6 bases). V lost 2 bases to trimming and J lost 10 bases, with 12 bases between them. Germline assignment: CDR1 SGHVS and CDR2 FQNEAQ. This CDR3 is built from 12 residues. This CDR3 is CASSLTGFDQYF. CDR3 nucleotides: TGTGCCAGCAGCTTAACAGGGTTCGATCAGTACTTC.